This T cell receptor beta chain was recovered during a study of T cell repertoires in cytomegalovirus infection. TCRdb called the reads again in MiXCR, with one record for every CDR3 protein. This sample carries around 71,000 distinct CDR3 sequences, 20% to 25% of them seen once, and the ten largest clones take 55% to 75%. Notes on this clonotype: Its antigen is not identified.

Germline trimming cut 1 base from V and 9 bases from J; bases unmatched to any gene: 9. The germline gives CDR1 SEHNR, CDR2 FQNEAQ (reference sequence). The CDR3 is 15 amino acids. Specimen: CD8+ T cells from cultured PBMCs, collected from culture after CMV antigen stimulation. The chain is built from TRBV7-9 and TRBJ2-1; 7 bases match TRBD2. The sequence was collected from a human donor in good health (CMV status not recorded). Some clones in this sample may be carry-over from other donors' samples. This CDR3 reads CASSLVQRGLSEQFF. As DNA, the CDR3 is TGTGCCAGCAGCTTAGTCCAGCGGGGACTATCTGAGCAGTTCTTC. Full variable domain (remainder filled in from reference TRBV7-9 and TRBJ2-1): DTGVSQNPRHKITKRGQNVTFRCDPISEHNRLYWYRQTLGQGPEFLTYFQNEAQLEKSRLLSDRFSAERPKGSFSTLEIQRTEQGDSAMYLCASSLVQRGLSEQFFGPGTRLTVL.